A selection of T cell receptor beta chains follows, all from one sample in a study of T cell changes during pregnancy in multiple sclerosis. The method was immunoSEQ multiplex PCR; TCRdb's version includes in-frame clones alone and lacks a portion of them. The data hold around 57,000 clones, with over 80% observed a single time. The source was peripheral blood, collected in the first trimester of pregnancy. The origin of the receptors is a female donor in good health, enrolled as a control in a pregnancy study. Both conserved end residues are part of each CDR3. Each record gives: J gene, CDR3 length, clone size, D gene, V gene, CDR3 protein, CDR3 DNA. D genes are given only for firm matches. Not every row has a clone size; where given, it reads once, few, many or a size class.

TRBJ1-2,18,NA,TRBD1,TRBV4-1,CASSQDHLIAGGYNGYTF,TGCGCCAGCAGCCAAGATCACCTCATCGCAGGGGGTTATAATGGCTACACCTTC
TRBJ1-2,14,NA,NA,TRBV2,CASSTISGNYGYTF,TGTGCCAGCAGTACCATAAGCGGTAACTATGGCTACACCTTC
TRBJ1-5,13,NA,NA,TRBV10-3,CAISETLEGPQHF,TGTGCCATCAGTGAGACTTTGGAGGGGCCCCAGCATTTT
TRBJ2-7,14,NA,TRBD1,TRBV4-3,CATSENRGHYEQYF,TGCGCCACCTCCGAGAACAGGGGGCATTACGAGCAGTACTTC
TRBJ1-2,13,NA,NA,TRBV21-1,CASGGQGNYGYTF,TGTGCCAGTGGGGGACAGGGGAACTATGGCTACACCTTC
TRBJ1-2,17,NA,TRBD1,TRBV7-2,CASSEGTGRHNNYGYTF,TGTGCCAGCAGCGAAGGGACAGGGAGACACAATAACTATGGCTACACCTTC
TRBJ1-2,13,NA,NA,TRBV19,CASNLRGAKGYTF,TGTGCCAGTAACCTCAGGGGCGCGAAAGGCTACACCTTC
TRBJ2-3,12,NA,NA,TRBV29-1,CSVDLGGFLQYF,TGCAGCGTTGATCTCGGAGGTTTCCTACAGTATTTT
TRBJ2-7,14,NA,TRBD1,TRBV7-9,CASSSGTGVYEQYF,TGTGCCAGCAGTTCCGGGACAGGGGTCTACGAGCAGTACTTC
TRBJ2-3,14,NA,TRBD2,TRBV2,CASRGGSSTDTQYF,TGTGCCAGCAGGGGGGGGAGCTCCACAGATACGCAGTATTTT
TRBJ1-1,16,NA,TRBD1,TRBV28,CASSSIGQGLITEAFF,TGTGCCAGCAGTTCAATAGGACAGGGGTTAATCACTGAAGCTTTCTTT
TRBJ2-3,16,NA,TRBD2,TRBV7-2,CASSSRLAANTDTQYF,TGTGCCAGCAGCTCCAGACTAGCGGCGAACACAGATACGCAGTATTTT
TRBJ2-1,18,NA,TRBD2,TRBV29-1,CSATGTSGTSSSYNEQFF,TGCAGCGCCACCGGGACTAGCGGGACCTCGAGCTCCTACAATGAGCAGTTCTTC
TRBJ2-2,13,once,NA,TRBV29-1,CSVRIQGPGELFF,TGCAGCGTCAGGATACAGGGTCCCGGGGAGCTGTTTTTT
TRBJ2-7,15,NA,TRBD2,TRBV10-3,CAIRFTSGGSYEQYF,TGTGCCATCAGGTTCACTAGCGGGGGCTCCTACGAGCAGTACTTC
TRBJ2-2,16,NA,NA,TRBV9,CASSVAIGGGTGELFF,TGTGCCAGCAGCGTAGCCATCGGGGGAGGCACCGGGGAGCTGTTTTTT
TRBJ2-5,14,NA,NA,TRBV2,CASSTGAYQETQYF,TGTGCCAGCTCTACGGGAGCGTACCAAGAGACCCAGTACTTC
TRBJ1-4,16,NA,TRBD1,TRBV7-6,CASSWGYRGHNEKLFF,TGTGCCAGCAGCTGGGGGTACAGGGGGCATAATGAAAAACTGTTTTTT
TRBJ1-5,17,NA,NA,TRBV4-1,CASSQFGTSLSNQPQHF,TGCGCCAGCAGCCAATTTGGGACTTCCCTAAGCAATCAGCCCCAGCATTTT
TRBJ2-7,14,NA,NA,TRBV21-1,CASNSTGVRDEQYF,TGTGCCAGCAACTCGACAGGGGTCAGAGACGAGCAGTACTTC
TRBJ1-2,16,NA,NA,TRBV7-2,CASSLESRGRTYGYTF,TGTGCCAGCAGCTTAGAGTCAAGGGGCCGGACCTATGGCTACACCTTC
TRBJ1-3,15,NA,NA,TRBV9,CASSVGGGSGNTIYF,TGTGCCAGCAGCGTAGGGGGGGGCTCTGGAAACACCATATATTTT
TRBJ2-4,15,NA,TRBD2,TRBV2,CASMGGGATKNIQYF,TGTGCCAGCATGGGCGGGGGGGCAACCAAAAACATTCAGTACTTC
TRBJ2-3,15,NA,TRBD1,TRBV7-2,CASSRGTGGTDTQYF,TGTGCCAGCAGCCGAGGGACAGGGGGTACAGATACGCAGTATTTT
TRBJ2-7,14,NA,NA,TRBV2,CASLNEYLSYEQYF,TGTGCCTCCCTGAATGAGTACCTCTCCTACGAGCAGTACTTC
TRBJ2-3,17,NA,TRBD2,TRBV4-1,CASSQDGSSGRTDTQYF,TGCGCCAGCAGCCAAGATGGGAGTAGCGGGCGCACAGATACGCAGTATTTT
TRBJ1-4,14,NA,NA,TRBV27,CASRTTGVGEKLFF,TGTGCCAGCAGGACGACAGGCGTTGGGGAAAAACTGTTTTTT
TRBJ1-6,15,NA,NA,TRBV2,CASSYTTPPDSPLHF,TGTGCCAGCAGTTACACTACGCCCCCGGATTCACCCCTCCACTTT
TRBJ2-1,16,once,TRBD1,TRBV30,CAWSFLTGDSYNEQFF,TGTGCCTGGAGCTTTCTAACAGGGGATTCCTACAATGAGCAGTTCTTC
TRBJ1-1,18,few,TRBD1,TRBV7-9,CASSPRPHTGQGNTEAFF,TGTGCCAGCAGCCCGAGACCCCACACGGGACAGGGGAACACTGAAGCTTTCTTT
TRBJ2-1,16,NA,TRBD2,TRBV6-4,CASSAEASGGANEQFF,TGTGCCAGCAGTGCCGAAGCTAGCGGGGGGGCAAATGAGCAGTTCTTC
TRBJ1-1,14,NA,NA,TRBV27,CASSSPGLATEAFF,TGTGCCAGCAGTTCCCCCGGACTGGCCACTGAAGCTTTCTTT
TRBJ1-5,14,NA,TRBD1,TRBV11-2,CASSPTGGDQPQHF,TGTGCCAGCAGCCCTACAGGGGGGGATCAGCCCCAGCATTTT
TRBJ1-1,14,NA,NA,TRBV9,CASSATVQVTEAFF,TGTGCCAGCAGCGCGACAGTCCAGGTCACTGAAGCTTTCTTT
TRBJ2-7,15,NA,NA,TRBV19,CASSIETGVTYEQYF,TGTGCCAGTAGTATAGAAACCGGTGTAACCTACGAGCAGTACTTC
TRBJ1-2,13,NA,NA,TRBV5-1,CASRIKQGAGYTF,TGCGCCAGCAGAATAAAACAGGGAGCTGGCTACACCTTC
TRBJ1-2,11,NA,NA,TRBV20-1,CSANRDYGYTF,TGCAGTGCTAACAGGGACTATGGCTACACCTTC
TRBJ1-1,13,few,NA,TRBV7-9,CASSLDMNTEAFF,TGTGCCAGCAGCTTGGACATGAACACTGAAGCTTTCTTT
TRBJ2-3,16,NA,TRBD2,TRBV5-1,CASSPTSGGSTDTQYF,TGCGCCAGCAGTCCGACTAGCGGGGGCAGCACAGATACGCAGTATTTT
TRBJ2-2,15,NA,NA,TRBV2,CASSEWHANTGELFF,TGTGCCAGCAGTGAGTGGCACGCGAACACCGGGGAGCTGTTTTTT
TRBJ1-2,14,NA,TRBD1,TRBV5-1,CASRPGGTGIGYTF,TGCGCCAGCAGACCTGGTGGGACAGGGATAGGCTACACCTTC
TRBJ2-7,15,NA,TRBD1,TRBV2,CASSVAGTGSYEQYF,TGTGCCAGCAGTGTTGCCGGGACAGGGTCCTACGAGCAGTACTTC